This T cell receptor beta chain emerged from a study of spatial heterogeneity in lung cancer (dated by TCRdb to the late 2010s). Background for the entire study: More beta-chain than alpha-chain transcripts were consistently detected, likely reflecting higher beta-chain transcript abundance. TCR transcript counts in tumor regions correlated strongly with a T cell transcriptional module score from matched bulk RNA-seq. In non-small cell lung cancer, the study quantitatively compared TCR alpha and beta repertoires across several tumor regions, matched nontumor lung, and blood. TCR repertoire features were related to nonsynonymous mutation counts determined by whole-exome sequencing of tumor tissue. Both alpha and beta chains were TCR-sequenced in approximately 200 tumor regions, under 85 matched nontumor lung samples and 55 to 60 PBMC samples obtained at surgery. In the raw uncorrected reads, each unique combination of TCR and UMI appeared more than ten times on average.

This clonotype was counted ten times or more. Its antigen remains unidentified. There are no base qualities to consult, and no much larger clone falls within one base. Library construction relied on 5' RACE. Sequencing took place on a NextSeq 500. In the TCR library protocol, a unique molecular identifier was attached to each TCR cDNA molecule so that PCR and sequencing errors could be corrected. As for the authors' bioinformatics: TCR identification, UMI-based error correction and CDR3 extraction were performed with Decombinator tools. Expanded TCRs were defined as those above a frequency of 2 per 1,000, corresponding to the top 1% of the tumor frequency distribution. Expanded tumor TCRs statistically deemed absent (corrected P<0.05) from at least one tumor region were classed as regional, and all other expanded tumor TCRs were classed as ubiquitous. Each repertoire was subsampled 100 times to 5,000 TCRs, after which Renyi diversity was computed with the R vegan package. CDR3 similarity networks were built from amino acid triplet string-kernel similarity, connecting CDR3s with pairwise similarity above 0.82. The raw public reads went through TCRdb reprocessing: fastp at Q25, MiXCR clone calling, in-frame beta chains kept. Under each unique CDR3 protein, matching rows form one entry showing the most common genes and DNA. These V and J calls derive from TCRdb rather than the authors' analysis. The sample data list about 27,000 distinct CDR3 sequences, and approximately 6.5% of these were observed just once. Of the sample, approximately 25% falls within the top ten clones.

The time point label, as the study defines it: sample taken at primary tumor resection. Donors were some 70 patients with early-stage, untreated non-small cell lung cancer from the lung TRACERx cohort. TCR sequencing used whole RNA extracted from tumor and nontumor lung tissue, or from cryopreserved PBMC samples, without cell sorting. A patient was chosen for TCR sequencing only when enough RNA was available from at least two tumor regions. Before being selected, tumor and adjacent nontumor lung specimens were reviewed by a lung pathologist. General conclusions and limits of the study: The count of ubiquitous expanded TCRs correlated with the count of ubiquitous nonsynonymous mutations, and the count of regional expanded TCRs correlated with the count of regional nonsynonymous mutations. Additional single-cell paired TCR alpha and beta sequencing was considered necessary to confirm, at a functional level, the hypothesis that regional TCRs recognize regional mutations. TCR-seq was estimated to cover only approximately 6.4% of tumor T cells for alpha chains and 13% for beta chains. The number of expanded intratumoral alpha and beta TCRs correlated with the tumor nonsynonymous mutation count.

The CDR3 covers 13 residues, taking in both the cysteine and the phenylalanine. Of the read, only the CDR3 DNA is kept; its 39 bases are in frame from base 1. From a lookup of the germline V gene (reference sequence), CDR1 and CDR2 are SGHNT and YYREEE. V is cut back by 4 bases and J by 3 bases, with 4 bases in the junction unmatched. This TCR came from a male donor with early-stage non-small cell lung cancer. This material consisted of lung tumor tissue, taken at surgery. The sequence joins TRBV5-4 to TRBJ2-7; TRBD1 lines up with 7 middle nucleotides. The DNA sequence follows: TGTGCCAGCAGCCCGGACAGGAACTACGAGCAGTACTTC. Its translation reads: CASSPDRNYEQYF.